This T cell receptor (beta chain) was sequenced in a study of T cell responses to AZD1222 COVID-19 vaccine. TCRdb's copy holds only in-frame clones and misses some; the assay was immunoSEQ multiplex PCR. Of roughly 140,000 clones in the sample, 85% to 95% were seen once. Whole-study results and caveats: Repertoires were obtained only post-peak T cell response.

Points on this clone: Its target is unknown.

The V gene lost 1 base and the J gene lost 4 bases, with 13 bases spanning the gap. The CDR3 is 14 residues long. Germline V gives CDR1 GTSNPN, CDR2 SVGIG (reference sequence). Second-dose recipients at about 4 or about 12 weeks were treated as one pooled group. The sample consisted of peripheral blood, taken 28 days after the second AZD1222 dose. The clonotype originates from an adult who received the AZD1222 COVID-19 vaccine. The chain joins TRBV30 to TRBJ1-1, with a tentative D call TRBD1 (5 bases). CDR3 region: CAWSGWAGGTEAFF. CDR3 coding DNA: TGTGCCTGGAGTGGTTGGGCGGGGGGCACTGAAGCTTTCTTT.